The present entry profiles one TCR beta chain with its context. Trimming removed 10 bases from V and 5 bases from J; junction bases left unmatched: 9. The CDR3 consists of 16 residues. The germline CDR1 and CDR2 sequences are SGHAT and FQNNGV. In the original processing: From reference gene primer amplification, estimates of nucleated cell counts were derived. Clones were read by immunoSEQ multiplex PCR, and TCRdb kept only the in-frame ones, dropping some. That table supplies the V and J calls and clone size; D and trimming were determined from the DNA. This table has roughly 300,000 clones, 86% appearing once. The data originate from a study of blood T cell repertoires in COVID-19. Participants, about 18 to 90 years old, spanned around 26 US areas.

The chain combines TRBV11-2 with TRBJ2-2; TRBD2 matches at 14 bases. The receptor's source is a woman aged 18-29 years who had recovered from COVID-19. Material for sequencing was PBMCs or T cells enriched from blood (not recorded which). DNA for the CDR3: TGTGCCATCCAGGGGACTAGCGGGAGATTGACCGGGGAGCTGTTTTTT. Residues: CAIQGTSGRLTGELFF.